This paragraph covers one T cell receptor (beta chain) sequence. The data were produced by immunoSEQ multiplex PCR, yet TCRdb's version contains in-frame clones alone and is incomplete. The sample has approximately 490,000 clones, about four fifths seen once. This record belongs to a study of shared T cell receptors in the human thymus. The germline V gene encodes CDR1 SGHRS and CDR2 YFSETQ. The CDR3 runs 16 residues. Trimming removed 4 bases from V and 3 bases from J; junction bases left unmatched: 7. The data were also submitted as part of a second study, on human thymus T cells.

This TCR came from a boy less than two years old with a congenital heart defect. The V and J genes are TRBV5-1 and TRBJ1-3; 10 bases agree with TRBD1. What was sequenced was thymocytes. The chain's CDR3 is CASSQGDRGCGNTIYF. The CDR3 nucleotides are TGCGCCAGCAGCCAGGGGGACAGGGGCTGTGGAAACACCATATATTTT.